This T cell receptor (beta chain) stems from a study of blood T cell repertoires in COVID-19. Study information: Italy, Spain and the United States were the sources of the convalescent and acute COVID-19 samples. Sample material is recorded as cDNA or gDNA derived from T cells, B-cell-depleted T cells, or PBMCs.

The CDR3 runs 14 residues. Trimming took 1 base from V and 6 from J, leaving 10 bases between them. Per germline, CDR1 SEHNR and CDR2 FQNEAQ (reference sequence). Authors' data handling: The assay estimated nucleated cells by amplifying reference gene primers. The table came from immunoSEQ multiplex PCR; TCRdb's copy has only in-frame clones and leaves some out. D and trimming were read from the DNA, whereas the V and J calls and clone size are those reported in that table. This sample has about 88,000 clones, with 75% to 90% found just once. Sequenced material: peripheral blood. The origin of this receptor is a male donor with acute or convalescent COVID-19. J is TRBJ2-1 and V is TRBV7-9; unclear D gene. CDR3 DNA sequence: TGTGCCAGCAGCTTAGGTGGGCCGTCCAATGAGCAGTTCTTC. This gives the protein CASSLGGPSNEQFF.